This T cell receptor (beta chain) was observed in a study of shared clonotypes between healthy human individuals. On the study more broadly: Donors were a couple of women and a few men aged 18 to 49.

This table comes from immunoSEQ multiplex PCR, and its TCRdb copy is limited to in-frame clones, with some not included. The sample yields 90,000 to 150,000 clones, more than 65% seen once. Regarding the study as a whole: Blood alone was sampled, and tissue repertoires likely differ. Clonotype sharing among donors was expected to depend on sequencing depth. Several donors held around 5% of naive CD4 clonotypes in common.

With regard to this clone: As yet, its antigen is unknown.

Sequenced: memory CD8+ T cells sorted from blood. Regarding subset: CD45RO+ cells pooled with CCR7-negative TemRA cells. The receptor was isolated from a woman aged 25 to 39 in good health.

The CDR3 bases are TGTGCCAGTAGTACCTCCGGACAGGCGGGGTCCTACGAGCAGTACTTC. Translating it yields CASSTSGQAGSYEQYF. The chain uses TRBV19 and TRBJ2-7, with D perhaps matching TRBD1 (7 bases). Germline-derived CDR1 and CDR2 are LNHDA and SQIVND (reference sequence). The CDR3 contains 16 residues. V was cut by 4 bases and J by 1 base, with 17 bases left in between.